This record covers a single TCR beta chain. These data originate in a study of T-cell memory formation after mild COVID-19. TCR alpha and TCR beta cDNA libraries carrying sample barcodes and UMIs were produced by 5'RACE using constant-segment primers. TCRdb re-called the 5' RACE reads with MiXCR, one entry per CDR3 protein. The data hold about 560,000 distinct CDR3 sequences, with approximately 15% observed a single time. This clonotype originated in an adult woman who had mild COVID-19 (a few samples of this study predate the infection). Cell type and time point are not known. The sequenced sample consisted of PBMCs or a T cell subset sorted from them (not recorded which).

The CDR3 protein is CASSPSWQGPYEQYF. CDR3 bases: TGCGCCAGCAGCCCCTCATGGCAGGGGCCATACGAGCAGTACTTC. The chain has TRBV4-3 and TRBJ2-7; a possible D gene is TRBD1 (6 bases). CDR3 size: 15 residues. From germline, CDR1 is LGHNA and CDR2 YSLEER. Trimming took off 4 bases at V and 4 bases at J, with 17 bases between the two ends.